The clone carrying this T cell receptor beta chain has at least ten counts. The antigen is unknown. This entry is derived from a study of neurological immune-mediated disorders. Every sequencing run generated in excess of 170 million TCR-beta sequences. These sequences covered 15-18 subjects. TCRdb fed the 5' RACE reads into MiXCR, producing one record per CDR3 protein. Seen here are roughly 24,000 distinct CDR3 sequences, more than 10% observed once, and the top ten hold around 14%. Findings and caveats of the study: Expanded clones shared no CDR3 amino acid sequences across subjects, suggesting private repertoires in all groups.

Germline-derived CDR1 and CDR2 are DFQATT and SNEGSKA (reference sequence). This CDR3 contains 14 residues. The V end was cut by 1 base, the J end by 7 bases, with 16 bases between. The sample consisted of PBMCs. This receptor was taken from a woman aged 60-70 years with HTLV-1-associated myelopathy (HAM/TSP). The rearrangement uses TRBV20-1 and TRBJ1-1, with TRBD1 as a possible D gene (5 bases). The CDR3 region is CSARGEGLGFEAFF. In nucleotides, the CDR3 is TGCAGTGCTAGAGGGGAGGGGCTGGGATTTGAAGCTTTCTTT.